The present entry profiles one T cell receptor beta chain with its context. The antigen this receptor binds is unknown. Base qualities were left out, and no much larger clone turns up one base away. The cohort comprised some 730 healthy bone marrow donors. At the time of sampling, every cohort member was nominally healthy, though immune exposures that went unrecorded were likely present. The donor tested CMV seropositive, placing the donor among the roughly 300 seropositive members of the cohort. A peripheral blood sample was collected from each donor, and TCR beta sequencing was performed on peripheral blood mononuclear cells. The Qiagen DNeasy Blood Extraction Kit was used to extract genomic DNA from the blood cell samples. The sample comes from a study of cytomegalovirus exposure and HLA in healthy donors (dated by TCRdb to about 2017). Notes on the research overall: According to an earlier analysis of 587 of the donors, about 179 million T cells yielded over 90 million unique TCR beta sequences and 276 Gb of sequence data. Of the 300 to 450 genotyped donors, 65% to 90% fell in the genetic ancestry cluster associated with self-reported Caucasian donors. All discovery cohort repertoires had been generated using a single sequencing platform. To study patterns of TCR occurrence, a later analysis re-analyzed previously published TCR beta repertoires from 500 to 850 donors and added high-resolution HLA genotyping. Rather than using new phenotypic data, the later analysis identified candidate immune exposures from TCR beta sequences and from how often those sequences occurred across donors. A separate validation cohort of approximately 120 different subjects was used in addition to the approximately 610-subject first cohort. Among around 400 genotyped donors of the cohort, an average of roughly 230,000 unique TCR beta nucleotide sequences was sequenced per donor, of which approximately 18% were non-productive. In a later genetic analysis, genome-wide SNP genotypes for about three fifths of the roughly 670 donors were used, and that subset was treated as a discovery cohort. Donor age, sex, ethnicity and CMV serostatus were compiled together with the repertoire data. The study used immunosequencing to profile the T cell repertoires of hundreds of subjects and linked those repertoires to cytomegalovirus serostatus. High-throughput TCR immunosequencing, statistical association of individual TCRs with disease status, and machine learning were combined to predict cytomegalovirus infection status. Five DR-DQ haplotypes were treated as single units for association and clustering because of strong linkage in the cohort. Both class I and class II loci were covered by HLA typing, at four-digit resolution. Approximately 310 gigabases of sequencing data and some 85 million unique TCR sequences were included in an early release covering roughly 600 HLA-typed donors. In an earlier analysis of 500 to 650 of the donors, high-throughput TCR beta sequencing was used to judge whether each TCR beta V gene segment behaved as functional or pseudogenic. The study was designed to test whether signatures of past pathogen exposure could be identified by cataloging public T cell receptors. The number of typed donors differed by locus: about 620-630 for A, B, C, DRB1 and DQB1; 522 for DQA1; about 600 for DPA1; and some 470 for DPB1.

The junction shows trimming of 0 bases on V and 9 bases on J, and the gene matches do not reach 8 bases of it. The CDR3 spans 16 residues, from the cysteine through the phenylalanine. CDR3 DNA is the only sequence kept; it has 48 bases, read in frame from the first base. The germline V gene encodes CDR1 SGHTA and CDR2 FQGNSA. Library generation was performed with the immunoSEQ multiplex PCR assay. The multiplex PCR relied on a mix of 60 forward primers for TCR Vbeta segments and 13 reverse primers for TCR Jbeta segments. A multiplex PCR assay on genomic DNA amplified the CDR3 region of rearranged TCR beta genes. The amplified TCR beta libraries were sequenced on the Illumina HiSeq System as 87-base-pair reads. The paper's data handling went like this. A later analysis tallied around 87 million unique TCR beta chains across the approximately 670 repertoires, and around 10 million of those chains were shared by two or more donors. Raw reads were error-corrected and collapsed into unique sequences by a nearest-neighbor algorithm in which closely related sequences were merged to remove PCR and sequencing errors. CDR3 sequences were aligned to IMGT reference sequences to assign V, D and J gene segments. For a sequence to be retained, at least a six-nucleotide match to both a V gene segment and a J gene segment was required. Rearrangements were classified as productive when the CDR3 lacked stop codons and remained in frame with V and J, and all other rearrangements were classified as non-productive. CDR3 was defined according to IMGT convention as the region running from the second conserved V-encoded cysteine to the conserved J-encoded phenylalanine. The earlier analysis of about 590 of the donors excluded sequences that lacked an unambiguous match to a single V gene segment. An earlier analysis of approximately 590 of the donors called V segments functional above 56.7% productive rearrangements and segregating when the between-donor standard deviation exceeded 5%. A statistical classification framework was developed to diagnose cytomegalovirus status using the catalog of TCR beta chain sequences. In a later analysis, TCR nucleotide sequences were compared against IMGT/GENE-DB human TR gene sequences so that V and J genes could be assigned. The TCRdist pipeline was used in a later analysis to assign CDR3 sequences and most-parsimonious VDJ recombination scenarios. In a later analysis, every TCR beta chain was defined by the combination of its CDR3 amino acid sequence and its V-gene family, and reads without a unique V-gene family were dropped. In a later analysis, 450 to 600 highly shared, low-generation-probability nucleotide sequences were removed to address suspected cross-contamination and a sequencing artifact. In a later analysis, a clonal expansion index was calculated for each public chain from normalized within-repertoire ranks of inferred template counts. Generation probabilities in a later analysis came from a VDJ recombination model fitted to out-of-frame rearrangements, and those results were checked against IGoR. Hypergeometric tests were used in a later analysis to score TCR-TCR, TCR-HLA and TCR-CMV co-occurrence, with a repertoire-size bias correction applied to the TCR pairs. In a later analysis, false discovery rates were estimated by permuting HLA or CMV assignments 20 times. In a later analysis, co-occurring TCRs were grouped with DBSCAN, and TCRdist sequence similarity was added when clustering was performed within HLA-allele-positive subsets. For co-occurrence clustering, repertoires with fewer than 30,000 or more than 120,000 public chains were excluded, along with several repertoires with anomalous nucleotide sharing. Drawn from immuneACCESS, this table holds only the in-frame rearrangements with V and J called that TCRdb kept. Clones are partly lost; checked studies trace under half to an unresolved V gene and leave the rest unexplained. Clone size and V and J calls were adopted from that table, with D and trimming inferred from the DNA. This sample has about 160,000 clones in its table, and 80% to 90% of those were observed once. Around 6.7% of the sample is taken by the ten largest.

Results the study describes overall, beyond this receptor: When HLA alleles, especially DR and DQ, strongly co-occurred, TCR associations were difficult to assign to individual alleles. A later analysis found that TCR association rates varied across HLA loci, with DRB1 alleles showing the most associated TCRs and HLA-C alleles the fewest. The study gave a list of about 160 TCR beta chains associated with cytomegalovirus. Three of the identified cytomegalovirus-associated TCR beta chains were confirmed in vitro to be specific for cytomegalovirus antigens. A later genetic analysis reported fewer N-insertions in productive TCRs among donors in an Asian-associated ancestry cluster than the roughly 640-donor mean. A cluster of highly shared sequence variants was judged likely to be a technical artifact of the sequencing pipeline. The classifier was reported to diagnose cytomegalovirus status with high specificity and sensitivity in both the original and validation cohorts. A later analysis found that most CMV-associated TCR beta chains appeared HLA-restricted, with HLA associations seemingly driven largely by CMV exposure. Broadly in line with IMGT annotations, most TCR beta V segments showed up in productive rearrangements about 87% or about 30% of the time in an earlier analysis of several hundred of the donors. Several of the top co-occurrence clusters appeared to be linked to parvovirus B19, influenza, CMV and Epstein-Barr virus, according to a later analysis. The only immune exposure information available for the cohort was CMV serostatus. A further reported finding was that TCR beta sequences accurately predicted the HLA-A and HLA-B alleles for most subjects in the first cohort. An association between a missense DCLRE1C variant and V-gene and J-gene trimming of TCR beta chains was found in a later genetic analysis and replicated in an independent cohort. Most TCR sequences were seen in very few donors, while some public TCRs were found in many individuals. In a later analysis, 16,951 TCR beta sequences were associated with specific HLA alleles at a false discovery rate of 0.05. Because counts were too low, more than 15 rarely observed V segments, including chromosome 9 orphons, were left out of the earlier analysis of 500 to 650 of the donors. Linkage disequilibrium might explain the correlated functional status among segregating V segments, but an unknown experimental factor could not be ruled out. A later analysis found that HLA-associated TCR beta chains were more clonally expanded and had lower generation probabilities than equally common non-associated chains. Because some donors lacked HLA typing at each locus, the association tests relied only on the typed subset. Sequencing depth was assumed to be roughly uniform across donors in the presence/absence analyses, though that assumption may not hold. Because the 87-base-pair reads could not distinguish some IMGT-functional V segments, including TRBV6-2 and TRBV6-3, those segments were excluded. It was suggested by the authors that the approach could potentially be generalized to other disease states and immunological phenotypes. Only TCR beta chains were sequenced in this cohort, and the absence of alpha or paired-chain data limited detectable features.

The receptor comes from a woman in her twenties or thirties in good health and CMV-seropositive. This sequence uses TRBV7-2 and TRBJ2-1; TRBD2 agrees with 10 junctional bases. The sequenced sample was PBMCs. The bases read TGTGCCAGCAGCTTAGCGCTCCTAGCGGGGGAGACTGAGCAGTTCTTC. This codes for CASSLALLAGETEQFF.